Sequencing of this T cell receptor (beta chain) was carried out in a study of blood T cells in healthy people across ages (dated by TCRdb to the mid-2010s). Turning to the overall study: In model experiments, template switching captured roughly one uniquely barcoded TCR beta cDNA molecule for every two T cells. The study analyzed two additional independent replicas of 1 million unique cDNA reads from the same blood draw for two donors, one aged 18 to 29 and one aged 80 or older. Age-related changes in TCR beta repertoire diversity were measured in the study by deep sequencing normalized with unique cDNA molecular identifiers. Four age groups were formed from the donors: young (average about 17 years), middle-aged (approximately 39), aged (62) and long-lived (more than 75). Results and caveats for the whole study, not just this receptor: Since profiling was done on bulk unsorted PBMCs, naive and antigen-experienced compartments could not be conclusively compared. Because donor CMV infection status was unknown, age-related changes in expanded clonotypes were potentially confounded. Estimates of total diversity based on one million sequenced T cells were regarded as lower bounds and as underestimates. Compared with the aged group, the long-lived group had more naive CD4+ T cells, fewer expanded clones and increased TCR diversity, a pattern suggesting age selection. Observed TCR beta diversity per million T cells fell roughly linearly with age, and a significant reduction was already apparent by age roughly 40. The percentage of naive T cells measured by flow cytometry correlated strongly with observed TCR beta diversity.

The library was produced with 5' RACE. Sequenced on an Illumina HiSeq 2500. The second PCR ran for about 6 to 11 cycles and used a J-beta primer mix along with a sample-barcoded 5' primer. A unique molecular identifier was introduced onto each TCR beta cDNA molecule by a template-switch 5' adaptor carrying 12 random nucleotides. Each sample yielded at least 2.5 million CDR3-containing paired-end reads. First-strand cDNA was synthesized from all RNA with the Mint cDNA synthesis kit, primed by a TRBC-specific oligonucleotide. Following uracil-DNA glycosylase treatment, a first 18-cycle PCR with universal primers M1SS and BC2_uni_R was performed on all cDNA. Regarding the original processing steps: Normalization of each sample was performed by random selection of 1 million high-quality reads, each carrying a distinct molecular identifier. Instead of being binned into consensus sequences, reads with shared molecular identifiers were discarded. MiTCR, set to a Q25 quality threshold and the strictest error-elimination algorithm, was used for CDR3 identification, clonotype clustering and error correction. A nonparametric unseen species model with Euler transformation was used to estimate a lower bound on total TCR beta diversity. In TCRdb, the public reads were trimmed at Q25 with fastp and aligned with MiXCR, with productive beta chains retained. Each CDR3 protein appears once, grouped with its most common genes and DNA. TCRdb's processing, not the authors' own work, is the source of the V and J calls. The sample records 800,000 to 1,300,000 distinct CDR3 sequences, under 30% of which are singletons. The ten largest clones represent around 0.75% of the sample.

The donors were roughly 38 Caucasian individuals from Russia, aged roughly 6 to 90 years, who were systemically healthy. Around 9.8 milliliters of peripheral blood were collected from each donor into EDTA-treated Vacutainer tubes. Ficoll-Paque density-gradient centrifugation was used to isolate PBMCs, with at least 6.5 million obtained per sample. Total RNA was extracted from PBMCs with Trizol reagent, with at least 6 micrograms obtained per sample. For every donor, an aliquot of PBMCs went through flow cytometry to measure the percentages of naive CD45RAhigh/CD27high T cells. V gives up 6 bases and J gives up 1 base, and the segment between their germline ends measures 10 bases. CDR1 LNHNV and CDR2 YYDKDF were looked up in the germline V gene (reference sequence). The CDR3 holds 14 amino acids from the cysteine to the phenylalanine. Only the CDR3 DNA stays, 42 bases, in frame from base 1. A note on this clonotype: The antigen this receptor binds is unknown. One base away there is no much larger clone; base qualities are not given.

The sample was also linked to a second study, of T cells of mothers and their children. The second paper states: The donors were nine systemically healthy Caucasian individuals, made up of three mothers and their six children. cDNA synthesis consumed the entire amount of extracted RNA, loaded at roughly 1.5 ug RNA in each 15 ul reaction. Sample barcodes and 2-4 random nucleotides were added via the M1S primer in the second PCR. Each mother yielded over 8.5 million TCR beta CDR3 reads and each child some 3 million reads. TCR recombination output is similarly shaped by thymic selection in related and unrelated pairs, with a minor effect exerted by inherited differences. Normalized repertoire overlap was always found to be slightly, but never significantly, higher in related mother-child pairs than in unrelated mother-child pairs. No persistent microchimeric T cell clones were found, with a detection sensitivity of 80 to 100 clones per million clonotypes. Deep NGS was used in the study to compare the TCR beta repertoires of mothers and children and to look for features that separate related mother-child pairs from unrelated individuals. Mothers averaged approximately 41 +/- 4 years of age and children averaged about 10 +/- 4 years. After adapter ligation with NEBNext reagents, the libraries were sequenced on Illumina HiSeq 2000 with 100+100 nt paired-end reads. To avoid cross-contamination, the mother libraries and the child libraries were prepared a month apart and sequenced in separate runs. Each donor had between about 500,000 and 2,100,000 distinct TCR beta clonotypes identified. Naive TCR beta clonotypes were estimated from low-frequency clonotypes matched to each donor's FACS-determined naive share, without sorting.

The sequence links TRBV15 to TRBJ1-3; TRBD1 could be the D gene, as 5 bases match. The clonotype was recovered from a girl between 2 and 10 years old in good health. Material for sequencing was blood. The CDR3 region has the sequence CATSEKGSGNTIYF. The DNA is TGTGCCACCAGTGAAAAGGGGTCTGGAAACACCATATATTTT.